This T cell receptor (beta chain) comes out of a study of long-term antiretroviral therapy in people with HIV. The CDR3 totals 16 residues. V shed 5 bases and J shed 0 bases, with 14 bases lying between them. Germline V gene data show CDR1 as SGHTA and CDR2 as FQGTGA. Survey level was the resolution at which the v3.0 immunoSEQ assay ran. Produced via immunoSEQ multiplex PCR; TCRdb's table is partial and in-frame only. This sample carries about 20,000 clones, 75% to 90% of them seen once, and the ten largest clones take 3.5% to 5.5%. This clone was found once. The receptor was derived from a man younger than 40 with HIV. Specimen: unsorted PBMCs, collected about 6.1 years after starting antiretroviral therapy. The chain combines TRBV7-3 with TRBJ1-3; D is possibly TRBD1 (5 bases). The CDR3 spells CASSPHDSHSGNTIYF. The CDR3 coding sequence is TGTGCCAGCAGCCCTCACGACAGTCACTCTGGAAACACCATATATTTT.